These 5 T cell receptor beta chains were all obtained from the same sample, sequenced in a study of control samples from healthy donors and cancer patients. Repertoires were generated with immunoSEQ multiplex PCR, while TCRdb's copy carries only in-frame clones and drops some. This sample carries 130,000 to 150,000 clones, 91% of them seen once, and the ten largest clones take 3.2%. Specimen: blood. Source of these receptors: a man in his thirties or forties in good health.

The chain combines TRBV30 with TRBJ2-7, with D unresolved. V lost 2 bases to trimming and J lost 2 bases, with 16 bases between them. The CDR3 is 15 residues long. CDR1 and CDR2 (germline): GTSNPN, SVGIG (reference sequence). CDR3 protein: CAWSRPGLKPYEQYF. The DNA for the CDR3 is TGTGCCTGGAGTCGCCCTGGGCTAAAACCCTACGAGCAGTACTTC.

The chain has TRBV6-5 and TRBJ1-6, with D possibly being TRBD1 (5 bases). This CDR3 is built from 13 residues. Germline CDR1 is MNHEY and CDR2 is SVGAGI. V lost 5 bases and J lost 9, with 11 bases in between. The CDR3 is CASSIPGTSPLHF. Here the CDR3 DNA reads TGTGCCAGCAGTATCCCAGGGACTTCACCCCTCCACTTT.

This rearrangement joins TRBV19 to TRBJ2-1; D not resolved. V lost 5 bases and J lost 7, with 15 bases in between. Germline assignment: CDR1 LNHDA and CDR2 SQIVND (reference sequence). This CDR3 comprises 14 residues. DNA of the CDR3: TGTGCCAGTAGTCTGTTGAGTAGAACGAATGAGCAGTTCTTC. This translates into CASSLLSRTNEQFF.

The rearrangement links TRBV7-9 to TRBJ1-2; tentatively, D is TRBD1 (6 bases). Trimming stripped 5 bases from V and 5 bases from J, with 15 bases between. Looked up from germline, CDR1 is SEHNR and CDR2 is FQNEAQ (reference sequence). The CDR3 sequence is 14 residues long. CDR3 sequence (DNA): TGTGCCAGCAGCCCCGCGACAGGACGGTATGGCTACACCTTC. Its translation: CASSPATGRYGYTF.

This clone has just a few counts. The gene calls are TRBV6-5 and TRBJ1-5; no clear D gene. The ends were cut back, 7 bases at V and 6 bases at J, with 16 bases in the middle. This CDR3 comprises 14 residues. CDR1 is MNHEY and CDR2 is SVGAGI in the germline V gene. The CDR3 here is CASTPSRVGQPQHF. The DNA for the CDR3 is TGTGCCAGCACCCCCTCCAGAGTAGGTCAGCCCCAGCATTTT.